This record concerns one T cell receptor beta chain sequence. Its antigen is unknown. Controls came from buffy coats of healthy blood donors. The data originate from a study of STAT5B mutations in CD4+ large granular lymphocyte leukemia. Turning to the study itself: Among healthy donors, a particular HLA allele went with more CDR3 'QG' motifs.

Findings of the study overall: Less than 30% of private leukemic clonotypes occurred rarely in other patients' non-leukemic repertoires.

Using immunoSEQ multiplex PCR, the repertoire was profiled, and TCRdb retains in-frame clones only, with some absent. The top ten clones hold around 0.57% of a sample with about 38,000 clones, under 85% of them seen once. CDR3 length: 15 residues. CDR1 MGHRA and CDR2 YSYEKL come from the germline V gene. Germline trimming cut 6 bases from V and 1 base from J; bases unmatched to any gene: 5. The receptor was isolated from a human donor in good health. The chain is built from TRBV4-1 and TRBJ2-3; 9 nucleotides match TRBD2. The sequencing input was CD4+ T cells from blood buffy coats. The CDR3 loop is CASSSEREGTDTQYF. In DNA, the CDR3 is TGCGCCAGCAGTTCTGAGCGGGAGGGCACAGATACGCAGTATTTT.